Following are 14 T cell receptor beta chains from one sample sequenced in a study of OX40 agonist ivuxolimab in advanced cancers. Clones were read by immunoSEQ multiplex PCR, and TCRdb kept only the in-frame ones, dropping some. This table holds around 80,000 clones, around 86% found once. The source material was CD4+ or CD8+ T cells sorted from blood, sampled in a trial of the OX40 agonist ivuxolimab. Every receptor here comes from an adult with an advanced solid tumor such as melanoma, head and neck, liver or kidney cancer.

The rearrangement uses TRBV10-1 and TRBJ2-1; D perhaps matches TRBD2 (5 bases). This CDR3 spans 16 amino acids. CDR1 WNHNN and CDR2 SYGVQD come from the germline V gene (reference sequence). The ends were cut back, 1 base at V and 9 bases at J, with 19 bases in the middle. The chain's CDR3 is CASSELSLAGGGEQFF. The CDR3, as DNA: TGCGCCAGCAGTGAGTTATCTCTAGCTGGTGGTGGTGAGCAGTTCTTC.

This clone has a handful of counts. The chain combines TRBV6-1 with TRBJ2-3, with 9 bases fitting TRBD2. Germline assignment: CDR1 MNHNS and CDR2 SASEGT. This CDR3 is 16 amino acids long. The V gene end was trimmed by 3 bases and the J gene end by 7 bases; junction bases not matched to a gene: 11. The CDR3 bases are TGTGCCAGCAGTGAGTTTTCGCGGGGGGGCCTATATACGCAGTATTTT. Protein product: CASSEFSRGGLYTQYF.

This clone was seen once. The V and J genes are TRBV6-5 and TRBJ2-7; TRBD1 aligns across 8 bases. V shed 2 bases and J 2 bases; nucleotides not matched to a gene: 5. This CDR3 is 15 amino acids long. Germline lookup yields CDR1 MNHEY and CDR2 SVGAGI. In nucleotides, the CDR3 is TGTGCCAGCAGTTACAGTGGACAGGGCCCCTACGAGCAGTACTTC. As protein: CASSYSGQGPYEQYF.

The CDR3 sequence is CAGIATNEKLFF. The CDR3, as DNA: TGTGCCGGGATTGCAACTAATGAAAAACTGTTTTTT. The rearrangement uses TRBV30 and TRBJ1-4; D gene ambiguous. V dropped 8 bases and J dropped 0 bases, with 7 bases sitting between them. CDR3 length: 12 amino acids. Germline V gene sequence: CDR1 GTSNPN, CDR2 SVGIG (reference sequence).

The CDR3 loop is CASSSGPGQRASVYGYTF. CDR3 bases: TGCGCCAGCAGCTCCGGACCGGGACAGAGGGCCTCTGTCTATGGCTACACCTTC. J is TRBJ1-2 and V is TRBV5-1; 7 bases map to TRBD1. Germline V gene data show CDR1 as SGHRS and CDR2 as YFSETQ. The V segment lost 3 bases and the J segment 4 bases; nucleotides outside the gene matches: 18. The CDR3 covers 18 residues.

The CDR3 DNA sequence: TGCGCCAGCAGCGTCCGGGACAGGGTCAACGAGCAGTACTTC. Amino acid sequence: CASSVRDRVNEQYF. This rearrangement joins TRBV5-1 to TRBJ2-7; 9 bases agree with TRBD1. Germline V gives CDR1 SGHRS, CDR2 YFSETQ. V dropped 4 bases and J dropped 5; count of bases not matched to a gene: 7. The CDR3 extends over 14 amino acids.

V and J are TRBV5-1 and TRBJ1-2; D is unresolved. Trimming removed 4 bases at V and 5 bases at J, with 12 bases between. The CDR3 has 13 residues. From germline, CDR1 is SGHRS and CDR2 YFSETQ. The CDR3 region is CASSPSDGYGYTF. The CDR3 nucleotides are TGCGCCAGCAGCCCGTCAGACGGGTATGGCTACACCTTC.

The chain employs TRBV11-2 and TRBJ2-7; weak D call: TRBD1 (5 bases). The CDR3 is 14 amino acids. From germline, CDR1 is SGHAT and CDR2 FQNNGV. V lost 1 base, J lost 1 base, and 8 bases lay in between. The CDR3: CASSLAQGSYEQYF. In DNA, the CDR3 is TGTGCCAGCAGCTTAGCCCAGGGTTCCTACGAGCAGTACTTC.

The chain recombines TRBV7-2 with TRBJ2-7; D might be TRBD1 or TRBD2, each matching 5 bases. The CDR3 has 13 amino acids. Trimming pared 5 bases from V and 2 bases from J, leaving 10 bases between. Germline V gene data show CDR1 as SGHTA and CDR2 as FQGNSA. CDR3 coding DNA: TGTGCCAGCAGCCCGGGGCTCCCCTACGAGCAGTACTTC. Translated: CASSPGLPYEQYF.

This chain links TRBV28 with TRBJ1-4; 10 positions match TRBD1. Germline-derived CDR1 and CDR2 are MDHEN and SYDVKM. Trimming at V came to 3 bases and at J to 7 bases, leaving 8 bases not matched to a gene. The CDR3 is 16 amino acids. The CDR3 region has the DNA TGTGCCAGCAGTTTCAGCGGACAGGGGGTAGGTGAAAAACTGTTTTTT. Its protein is CASSFSGQGVGEKLFF.

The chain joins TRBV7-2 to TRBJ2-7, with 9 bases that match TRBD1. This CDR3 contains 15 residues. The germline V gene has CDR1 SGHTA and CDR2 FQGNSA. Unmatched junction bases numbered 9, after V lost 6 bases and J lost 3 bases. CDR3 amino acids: CASRPTRQGGYEQYF. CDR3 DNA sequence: TGTGCCAGCAGACCTACGAGACAGGGGGGCTACGAGCAGTACTTC.

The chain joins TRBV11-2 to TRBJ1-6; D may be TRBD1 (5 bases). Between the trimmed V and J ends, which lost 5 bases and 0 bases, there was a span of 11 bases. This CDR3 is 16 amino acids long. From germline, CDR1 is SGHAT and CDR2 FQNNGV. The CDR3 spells CASSRFRVSYNSPLHF. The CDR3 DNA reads TGTGCCAGCAGCCGGTTCAGGGTCTCCTATAATTCACCCCTCCACTTT.

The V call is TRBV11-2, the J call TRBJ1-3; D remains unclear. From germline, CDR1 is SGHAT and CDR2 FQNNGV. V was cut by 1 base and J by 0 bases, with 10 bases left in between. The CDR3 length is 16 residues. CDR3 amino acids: CASSLARALSGNTIYF. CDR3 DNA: TGTGCCAGCAGCTTAGCCCGGGCCCTCTCTGGAAACACCATATATTTT.

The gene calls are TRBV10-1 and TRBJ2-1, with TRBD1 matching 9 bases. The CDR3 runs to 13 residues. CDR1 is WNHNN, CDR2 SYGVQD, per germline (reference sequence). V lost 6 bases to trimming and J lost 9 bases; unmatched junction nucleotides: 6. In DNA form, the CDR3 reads TGCGCCAGCAGGGCACAGGGGGCCGGTGAGCAGTTCTTC. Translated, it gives CASRAQGAGEQFF.